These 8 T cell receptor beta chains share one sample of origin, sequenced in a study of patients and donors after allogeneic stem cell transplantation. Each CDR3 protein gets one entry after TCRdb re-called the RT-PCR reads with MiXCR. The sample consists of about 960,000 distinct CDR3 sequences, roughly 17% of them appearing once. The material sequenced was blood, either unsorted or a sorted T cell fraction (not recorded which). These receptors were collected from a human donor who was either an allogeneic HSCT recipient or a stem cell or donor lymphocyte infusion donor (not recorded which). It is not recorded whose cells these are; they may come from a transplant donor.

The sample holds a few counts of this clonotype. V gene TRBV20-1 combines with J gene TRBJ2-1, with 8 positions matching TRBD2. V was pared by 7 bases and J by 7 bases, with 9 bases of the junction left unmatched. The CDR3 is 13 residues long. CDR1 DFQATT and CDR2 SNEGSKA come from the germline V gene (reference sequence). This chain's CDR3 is CSGTGGVRNEQFF. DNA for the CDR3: TGCAGTGGTACGGGGGGGGTACGGAATGAGCAGTTCTTC.

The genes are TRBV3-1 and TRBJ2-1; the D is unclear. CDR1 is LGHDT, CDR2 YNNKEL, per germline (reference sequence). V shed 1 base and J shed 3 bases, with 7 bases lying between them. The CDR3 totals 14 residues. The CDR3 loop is CASSQAARYNEQFF. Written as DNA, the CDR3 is TGTGCCAGCAGCCAAGCGGCTCGCTACAATGAGCAGTTCTTC.

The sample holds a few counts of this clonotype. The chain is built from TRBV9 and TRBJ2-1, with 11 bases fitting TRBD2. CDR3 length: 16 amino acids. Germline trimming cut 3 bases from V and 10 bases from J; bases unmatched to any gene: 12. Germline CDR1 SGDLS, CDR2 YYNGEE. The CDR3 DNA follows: TGTGCCAGCAGCGGCCTAGCGGGAGGCCAGCCCGGGGAGCAGTTCTTC. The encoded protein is CASSGLAGGQPGEQFF.

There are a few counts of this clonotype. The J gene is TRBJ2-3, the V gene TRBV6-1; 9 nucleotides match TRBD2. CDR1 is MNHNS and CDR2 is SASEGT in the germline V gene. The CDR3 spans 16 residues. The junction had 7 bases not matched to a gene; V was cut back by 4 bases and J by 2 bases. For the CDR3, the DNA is TGTGCCAGCAGTGCTCTTCTAGCGGGATACACAGATACGCAGTATTTT. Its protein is CASSALLAGYTDTQYF.

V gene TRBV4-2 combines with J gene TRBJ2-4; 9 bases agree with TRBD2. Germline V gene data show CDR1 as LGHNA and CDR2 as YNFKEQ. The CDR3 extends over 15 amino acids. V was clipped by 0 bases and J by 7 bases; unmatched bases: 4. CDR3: CASSQEGSGSNIQYF. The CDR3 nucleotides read TGTGCCAGCAGCCAAGAGGGTAGCGGGAGCAACATTCAGTACTTC.

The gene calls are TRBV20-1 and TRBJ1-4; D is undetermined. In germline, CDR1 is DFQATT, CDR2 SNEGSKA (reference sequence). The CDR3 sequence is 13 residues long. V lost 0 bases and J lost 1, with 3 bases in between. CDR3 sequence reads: CSARDVTNEKLFF. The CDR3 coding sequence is TGCAGTGCTAGAGATGTAACTAATGAAAAACTGTTTTTT.

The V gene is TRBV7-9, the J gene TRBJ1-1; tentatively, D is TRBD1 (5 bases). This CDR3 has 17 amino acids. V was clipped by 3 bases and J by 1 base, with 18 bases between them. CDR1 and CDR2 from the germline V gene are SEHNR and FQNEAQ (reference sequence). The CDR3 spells CASSFPPPRGENTEAFF. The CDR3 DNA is TGTGCCAGCAGCTTCCCCCCACCTCGGGGGGAGAACACTGAAGCTTTCTTT.

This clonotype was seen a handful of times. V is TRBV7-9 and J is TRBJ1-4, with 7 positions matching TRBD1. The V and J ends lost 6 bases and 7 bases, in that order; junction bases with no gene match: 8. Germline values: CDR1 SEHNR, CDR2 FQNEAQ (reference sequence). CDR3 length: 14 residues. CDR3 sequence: CASSRIRDSEKLFF. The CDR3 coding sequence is TGTGCCAGCAGTCGCATCCGGGACAGTGAAAAACTGTTTTTT.